The TCR beta chain described here comes from a study of post-analysis software for immune sequencing data. Study-wide points: Significantly lower normalized Chao1 diversity was found in patients with multiple sclerosis relative to controls. About 5 TRBV segments, including TRBV5-6, TRBV5-1 and TRBV20-1, were more frequent in patients than controls.

Prepared libraries of TCR beta cDNA carried unique molecular identifiers. One entry per CDR3 protein results from TCRdb running MiXCR on the PCR reads. Of some 260,000 distinct CDR3 sequences listed, 36% are singletons. Per the germline V gene, CDR1 is LGHNA and CDR2 is YNFKEQ. The CDR3 totals 18 residues. V gave up 1 base and J gave up 3 bases, with 20 bases separating them. In its sample, this clonotype was seen many times. Its specificity is not known. The chain uses TRBV4-2 and TRBJ2-3; D might be TRBD2 (5 bases). This TCR was sampled from a girl aged 5-17 years with multiple sclerosis. The source material was blood. The CDR3 DNA sequence: TGTGCCAGCAGCCAAGCCATTAGTATTCGGGATTGGACAGATACGCAGTATTTT. It specifies CASSQAISIRDWTDTQYF.